This T cell receptor beta chain was observed in a study of blood T cells in healthy people across ages. A second PCR, run for about 7 to 11 cycles, used a sample-barcoded 5' primer plus a J-beta primer mix. TCRdb redid the calling of the 5' RACE reads with MiXCR, one entry per CDR3 protein. The data show about 1.1 million distinct CDR3 sequences, about two fifths seen once. This clonotype showed up just a few times. The antigen remains undetermined. General study points: Unknown CMV status may confound age-related changes in expanded clones.

The V gene's germline CDR1 is MGHDK and CDR2 SYGVNS. V was clipped by 2 bases and J by 5 bases, with 14 bases between them. There are 15 residues in the CDR3. The TCR sequence derives from a man between 18 and 35 years old in good health. The V call is TRBV25-1, the J call TRBJ2-3, with D possibly being TRBD2 (5 bases). The sequenced sample consisted of blood. CDR3 amino acids: CASSELGETGDTQYF. DNA of the CDR3: TGTGCCAGCAGTGAACTCGGGGAGACGGGAGATACGCAGTATTTT.